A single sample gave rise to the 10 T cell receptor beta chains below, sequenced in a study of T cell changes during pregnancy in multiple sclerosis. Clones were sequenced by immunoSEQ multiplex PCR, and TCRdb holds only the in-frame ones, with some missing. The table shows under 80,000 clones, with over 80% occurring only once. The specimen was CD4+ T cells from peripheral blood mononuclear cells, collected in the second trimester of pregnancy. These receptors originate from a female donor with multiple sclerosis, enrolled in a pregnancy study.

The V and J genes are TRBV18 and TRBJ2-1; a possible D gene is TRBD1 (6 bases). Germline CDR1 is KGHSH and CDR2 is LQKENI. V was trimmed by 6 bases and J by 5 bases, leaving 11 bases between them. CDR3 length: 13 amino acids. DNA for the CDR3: TGTGCCAGCTCCGTACACAGGGACAATGAGCAGTTCTTC. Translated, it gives CASSVHRDNEQFF.

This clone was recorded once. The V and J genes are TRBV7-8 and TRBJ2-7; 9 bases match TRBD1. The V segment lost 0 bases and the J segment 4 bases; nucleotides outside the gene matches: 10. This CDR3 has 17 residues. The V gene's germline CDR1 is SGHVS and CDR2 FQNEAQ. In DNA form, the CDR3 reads TGTGCCAGCAGCTTAGCGTCCACCCGACAGGGGGTATACGAGCAGTACTTC. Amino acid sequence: CASSLASTRQGVYEQYF.

The CDR3 coding sequence is TGTGCCAGCAGCCCATTGGGCGGGGGATTGTACTACGAGCAGTACTTC. This encodes CASSPLGGGLYYEQYF. V usage is TRBV7-2 and J usage is TRBJ2-7; TRBD2 matches at 7 bases. V lost 5 bases, J lost 3 bases, and 13 bases stayed unmatched. Germline values: CDR1 SGHTA, CDR2 FQGNSA. This CDR3 contains 16 residues.

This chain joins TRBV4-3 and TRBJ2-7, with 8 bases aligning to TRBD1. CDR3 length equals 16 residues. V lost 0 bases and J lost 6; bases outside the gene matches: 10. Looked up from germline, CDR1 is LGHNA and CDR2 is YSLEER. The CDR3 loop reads CASSQDANRGRGEQYF. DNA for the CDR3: TGCGCCAGCAGCCAAGACGCCAACAGGGGGAGAGGCGAGCAGTACTTC.

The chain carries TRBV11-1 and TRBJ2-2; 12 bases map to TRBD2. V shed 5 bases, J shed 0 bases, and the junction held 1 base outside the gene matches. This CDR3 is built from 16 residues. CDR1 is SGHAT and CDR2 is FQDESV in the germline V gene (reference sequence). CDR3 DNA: TGTGCCAGCAGCCGGACTAGCGGGACGAACACCGGGGAGCTGTTTTTT. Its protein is CASSRTSGTNTGELFF. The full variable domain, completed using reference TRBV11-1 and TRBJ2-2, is EAEVAQSPRYKITEKSQAVAFWCDPISGHATLYWYRQILGQGPELLVQFQDESVVDDSQLPKDRFSAERLKGVDSTLKIQPAELGDSAMYLCASSRTSGTNTGELFFGEGSRLTVL.

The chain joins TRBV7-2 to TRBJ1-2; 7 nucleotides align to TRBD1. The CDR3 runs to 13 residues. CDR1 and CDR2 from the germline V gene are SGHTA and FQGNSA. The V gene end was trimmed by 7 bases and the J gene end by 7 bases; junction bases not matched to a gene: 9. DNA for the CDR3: TGTGCCAGCAAGAAGGACAGGCCAAGTGGCTACACCTTC. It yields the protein CASKKDRPSGYTF.

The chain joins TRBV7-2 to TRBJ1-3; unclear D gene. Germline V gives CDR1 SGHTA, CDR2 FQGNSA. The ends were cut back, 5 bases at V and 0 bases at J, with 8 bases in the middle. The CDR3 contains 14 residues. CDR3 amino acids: CASSPSRSGNTIYF. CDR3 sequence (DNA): TGTGCCAGCAGCCCATCGCGCTCTGGAAACACCATATATTTT.

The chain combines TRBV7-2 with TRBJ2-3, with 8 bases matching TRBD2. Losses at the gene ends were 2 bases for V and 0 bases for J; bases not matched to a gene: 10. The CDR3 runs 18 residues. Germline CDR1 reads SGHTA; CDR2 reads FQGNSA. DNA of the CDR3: TGTGCCAGCAGCTTAAACAGGCCTAGCGGGCGAAGCACAGATACGCAGTATTTT. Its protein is CASSLNRPSGRSTDTQYF.

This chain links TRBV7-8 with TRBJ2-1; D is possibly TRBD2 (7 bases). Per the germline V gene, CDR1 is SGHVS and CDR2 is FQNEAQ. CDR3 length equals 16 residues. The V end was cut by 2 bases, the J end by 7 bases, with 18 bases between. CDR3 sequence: CASSLSRGGPMNEQFF. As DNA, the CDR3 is TGTGCCAGCAGCTTATCCCGCGGGGGCCCTATGAATGAGCAGTTCTTC. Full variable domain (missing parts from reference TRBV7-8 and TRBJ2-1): GAGVSQSPRYKVAKRGQDVALRCDPISGHVSLFWYQQALGQGPEFLTYFQNEAQLDKSGLPSDRFFAERPEGSVSTLKIQRTQQEDSAVYLCASSLSRGGPMNEQFFGPGTRLTVL.

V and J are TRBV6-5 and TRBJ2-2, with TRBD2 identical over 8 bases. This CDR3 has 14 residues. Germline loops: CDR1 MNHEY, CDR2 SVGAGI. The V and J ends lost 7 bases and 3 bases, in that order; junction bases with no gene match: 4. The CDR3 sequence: CASNPGGYTGELFF. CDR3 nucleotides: TGTGCCAGCAATCCGGGGGGGTACACCGGGGAGCTGTTTTTT.